These T cell receptor beta chains were read from a single sample in a study of shared clonotypes between healthy human individuals. Clones were read by immunoSEQ multiplex PCR, and TCRdb kept only the in-frame ones, dropping some. The repertoire consists of some 1.5 million clones, with 95% to 99% occurring once and the leading ten covering approximately 0.44%. Sequencing input: naive CD4+ T cells sorted from blood. The origin of the receptors is a young man in good health. Each CDR3 is given with its conserved first and last residue. The D gene is left open where the match is weak. Where a row states a size, it is once, few, many or the class of an expanded clone; other rows omit it.

d_gene: NA
v_gene: TRBV6-5
abundance: NA
j_gene: TRBJ1-1
CDR3aa: CASSYSAQRTEAFF
CDR3nt: TGTGCCAGCAGTTACTCGGCTCAGAGAACTGAAGCTTTCTTT

d_gene: NA
v_gene: TRBV19
abundance: NA
j_gene: TRBJ1-2
CDR3aa: CASSIGRTNYGYTF
CDR3nt: TGTGCCAGTAGTATTGGCAGAACTAACTATGGCTACACCTTC

d_gene: NA
v_gene: TRBV7-9
abundance: NA
j_gene: TRBJ2-7
CDR3aa: CASSLGPGGSSYEQYF
CDR3nt: TGTGCCAGCAGCTTGGGACCTGGGGGCAGCTCCTACGAGCAGTACTTC

d_gene: TRBD1
v_gene: TRBV6-5
abundance: NA
j_gene: TRBJ2-5
CDR3aa: CASTDRVGETQYF
CDR3nt: TGTGCCAGTACGGACAGGGTTGGAGAGACCCAGTACTTC

d_gene: NA
v_gene: TRBV28
abundance: once
j_gene: TRBJ1-1
CDR3aa: CASSLSPGLGGFF
CDR3nt: TGTGCCAGCAGTTTGAGTCCAGGCCTTGGGGGGTTCTTT

d_gene: NA
v_gene: TRBV20-1
abundance: NA
j_gene: TRBJ2-7
CDR3aa: CSAPKDPEQYF
CDR3nt: TGCAGTGCTCCAAAAGACCCGGAGCAGTACTTC

d_gene: NA
v_gene: TRBV7-9
abundance: NA
j_gene: TRBJ2-7
CDR3aa: CASGSYTGSGYEQYF
CDR3nt: TGTGCCAGCGGGAGTTATACGGGATCCGGCTACGAGCAGTACTTC

d_gene: NA
v_gene: TRBV4-3
abundance: NA
j_gene: TRBJ2-7
CDR3aa: CASSQVRDTAYEQYF
CDR3nt: TGCGCCAGCAGCCAAGTGAGGGACACCGCCTACGAGCAGTACTTC

d_gene: TRBD2
v_gene: TRBV30
abundance: NA
j_gene: TRBJ2-7
CDR3aa: CAGTSGPTYEQYF
CDR3nt: TGTGCCGGGACTAGCGGGCCAACCTACGAGCAGTACTTC

d_gene: NA
v_gene: TRBV7-2
abundance: NA
j_gene: TRBJ2-3
CDR3aa: CASSLVVRATQYF
CDR3nt: TGTGCCAGCAGCTTAGTTGTCAGGGCTACGCAGTATTTT

d_gene: TRBD1
v_gene: TRBV5-4
abundance: NA
j_gene: TRBJ2-7
CDR3aa: CASSAGQGAVEQYF
CDR3nt: TGTGCCAGCAGCGCGGGACAGGGGGCAGTCGAGCAGTACTTC

d_gene: NA
v_gene: TRBV11-3
abundance: NA
j_gene: TRBJ2-7
CDR3aa: CASSAHRDGEQYF
CDR3nt: TGTGCCAGCAGCGCCCACAGGGACGGGGAGCAGTACTTC

d_gene: NA
v_gene: TRBV21-1
abundance: once
j_gene: TRBJ1-2
CDR3aa: CASSKEEQGKVNYGYTF
CDR3nt: TGTGCCAGCAGCAAAGAGGAACAGGGAAAAGTTAACTATGGCTACACCTTC

d_gene: TRBD1
v_gene: TRBV6-5
abundance: once
j_gene: TRBJ2-7
CDR3aa: CASRPQGNPPGEQYF
CDR3nt: TGTGCCAGCAGACCACAGGGGAACCCCCCCGGCGAGCAGTACTTC

d_gene: NA
v_gene: TRBV7-9
abundance: NA
j_gene: TRBJ2-2
CDR3aa: CATLNSSHRELFF
CDR3nt: TGTGCCACTCTAAACTCCAGCCACCGGGAGCTGTTTTTT

d_gene: NA
v_gene: TRBV5-1
abundance: NA
j_gene: TRBJ2-3
CDR3aa: CASSFFGTSTDTQYF
CDR3nt: TGCGCCAGCAGCTTCTTCGGGACTAGCACAGATACGCAGTATTTT

d_gene: NA
v_gene: TRBV29-1
abundance: once
j_gene: TRBJ1-5
CDR3aa: CSVAENHSNQPQHF
CDR3nt: TGCAGCGTTGCAGAGAACCATAGCAATCAGCCCCAGCATTTT

d_gene: NA
v_gene: TRBV5-1
abundance: NA
j_gene: TRBJ2-5
CDR3aa: CASSPGPQETQYF
CDR3nt: TGCGCCAGCAGTCCTGGGCCCCAAGAGACCCAGTACTTC

d_gene: NA
v_gene: TRBV19
abundance: NA
j_gene: TRBJ2-7
CDR3aa: CASRIPGTRNEQYF
CDR3nt: TGTGCCAGTAGAATCCCCGGGACAAGGAACGAGCAGTACTTC

d_gene: NA
v_gene: TRBV9
abundance: NA
j_gene: TRBJ2-7
CDR3aa: CASSPTFYEQYF
CDR3nt: TGTGCCAGCAGCCCGACATTCTACGAGCAGTACTTC

d_gene: TRBD2
v_gene: TRBV5-1
abundance: NA
j_gene: TRBJ2-3
CDR3aa: CASSPIAGPTDTQYF
CDR3nt: TGCGCCAGCAGCCCAATAGCGGGACCCACAGATACGCAGTATTTT

d_gene: NA
v_gene: TRBV9
abundance: NA
j_gene: TRBJ2-3
CDR3aa: CASSVLSTDTQYF
CDR3nt: TGTGCCAGCAGCGTTCTAAGCACAGATACGCAGTATTTT